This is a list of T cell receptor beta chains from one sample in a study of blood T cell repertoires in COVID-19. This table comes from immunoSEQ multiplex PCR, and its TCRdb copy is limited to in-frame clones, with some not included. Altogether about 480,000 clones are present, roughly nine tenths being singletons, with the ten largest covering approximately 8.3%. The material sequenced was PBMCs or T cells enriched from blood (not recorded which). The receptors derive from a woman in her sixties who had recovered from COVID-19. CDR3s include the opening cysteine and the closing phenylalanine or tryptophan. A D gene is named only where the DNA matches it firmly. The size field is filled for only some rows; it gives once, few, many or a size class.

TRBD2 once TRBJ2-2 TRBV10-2 TGCGCCAGCGCGGGGGAGCGGGGGAACACCGGGGAGCTGTTTTTT CASAGERGNTGELFF
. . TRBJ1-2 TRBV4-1 TGCGCCAGCAGCCACATTGATACTCGGGAGGGAGGCTACACCTTC CASSHIDTREGGYTF
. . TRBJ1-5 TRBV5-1 TGCGCCAGCAGCTCTGAGGAAGGGGGTCAGCCCCAGCATTTT CASSSEEGGQPQHF
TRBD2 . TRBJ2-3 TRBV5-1 TGCGCCAGCAGCCCTGGCGCTAGCGGGGGGGCACGCACAGATACGCAGTATTTT CASSPGASGGARTDTQYF
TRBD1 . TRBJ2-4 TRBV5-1 TGCGCCAGCAGCCTGGAATTAACAGGGGGCGGAGGCATTCAGTACTTC CASSLELTGGGGIQYF
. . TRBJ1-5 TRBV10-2 TGCGCCACCGCGGGGGGGTTCAATCAGCCCCAGCATTTT CATAGGFNQPQHF
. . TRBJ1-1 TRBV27 TGTGCCAGCAGTCCCCAACAGGGCGGCACTGAAGCTTTCTTT CASSPQQGGTEAFF
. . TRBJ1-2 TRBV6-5 TGTGCCAGCAGGCGCCCCGGGACTCCGTATGGCTACACCTTC CASRRPGTPYGYTF
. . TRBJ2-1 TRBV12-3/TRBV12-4 TGTGCCACTACCGACAGATCCTACAATGAGCAGTTCTTC CATTDRSYNEQFF
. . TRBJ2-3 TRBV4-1 TGCGCCAGCAGCCTAGGACCAGCGGGCACAGATACGCAGTATTTT CASSLGPAGTDTQYF
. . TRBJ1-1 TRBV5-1 TGCGCCAGCAGGGGGGGGGACACTGAAGCTTTCTTT CASRGGDTEAFF
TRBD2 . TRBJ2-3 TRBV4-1 TGCGCCAGCAGAATTGTGGGTAGCGGGGAGACAGATACGCAGTATTTT CASRIVGSGETDTQYF
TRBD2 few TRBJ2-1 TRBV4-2 TGTGCCAGCAGCCCCCGGACTAGCGGGGGCTACAATGAGCAGTTCTTC CASSPRTSGGYNEQFF
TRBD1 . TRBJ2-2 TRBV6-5 TGTGCCAGCAGCCGGACAGGGGATTTCACCGGGGAGCTGTTTTTT CASSRTGDFTGELFF
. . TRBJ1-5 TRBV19 TGTGCCAGTAGTATAGGGGGGGGGCAGCCCCAGCATTTT CASSIGGGQPQHF
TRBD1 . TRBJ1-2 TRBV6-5 TGTGCCAGCAGTAACCCGGACAGGGATGTCGGCTACACCTTC CASSNPDRDVGYTF
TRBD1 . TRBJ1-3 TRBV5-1 TGCGCCAGCAGCTTAGAACAGGGGGGAGCCTCTGGAAACACCATATATTTT CASSLEQGGASGNTIYF
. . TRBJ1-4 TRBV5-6 TGTGCCAGCAGCACTTACAGAGCAACTAATGAAAAACTGTTTTTT CASSTYRATNEKLFF
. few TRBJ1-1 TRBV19 TGTGCCAGTAGTTCCCCTCGACCAGGGCTGAACACTGAAGCTTTCTTT CASSSPRPGLNTEAFF
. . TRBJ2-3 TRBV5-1 TGCGCCAGCAGCTTGGGTGGCGACTGGGATACGCAGTATTTT CASSLGGDWDTQYF
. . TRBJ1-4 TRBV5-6 TGTGCCAGCAGTAGGGAGATTAATGAAAAACTGTTTTTT CASSREINEKLFF
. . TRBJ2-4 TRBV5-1 TGCGCCAGCAGCTTGGAAAGGACAGTCAAAAACATTCAGTACTTC CASSLERTVKNIQYF
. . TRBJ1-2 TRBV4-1 TGCGCCAGCAGCCAAGGCCCCGTTACCGGAGACTATGGCTACACCTTC CASSQGPVTGDYGYTF
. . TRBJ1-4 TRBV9 TGTGCCAGCAGCGTAGACCAGGGAATGGATGAAAAACTGTTTTTT CASSVDQGMDEKLFF
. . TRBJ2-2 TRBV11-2 TGTGCCAGTGGACGGGACACGAACACCGGGGAGCTGTTTTTT CASGRDTNTGELFF
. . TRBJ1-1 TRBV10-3 TGTGCCATCAAGGAGGGGCTGAACACTGAAGCTTTCTTT CAIKEGLNTEAFF
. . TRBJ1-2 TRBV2 TGTGCCAGCAGTTCACAGGTTTTCTATGGCTACACCTTC CASSSQVFYGYTF
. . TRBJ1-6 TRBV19 TGTGCCAGTAGTAGAGGATATAATTCACCCCTCCACTTT CASSRGYNSPLHF
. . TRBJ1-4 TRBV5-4 TGTGCCAGCAGACGGGTGGGTGATAATGAAAAACTGTTTTTT CASRRVGDNEKLFF
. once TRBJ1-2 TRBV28 TGTGCCAGCGGGGACTCCCTTAACTATGGCTACACCTTC CASGDSLNYGYTF
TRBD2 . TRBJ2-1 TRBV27 TGTGCCAGCAGTTTACGTGGCAGCGGGGAGGCTGAGCAGTTCTTC CASSLRGSGEAEQFF
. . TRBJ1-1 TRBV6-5 TGTGCCAGCAGCCTTTTCAGGGTGAACACTGAAGCTTTCTTT CASSLFRVNTEAFF
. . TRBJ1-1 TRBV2 TGTGCCAGCAGACACGTGGGGGACACCACTGAAGCTTTCTTT CASRHVGDTTEAFF
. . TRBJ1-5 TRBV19 TGTGCCAGTAGTATTAGCAGGGGCAATCAGCCCCAGCATTTT CASSISRGNQPQHF
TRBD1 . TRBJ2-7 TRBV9 TGTGCCAGCAGCCCGACGGGACAGGGGTCCTGGGAGCAGTACTTC CASSPTGQGSWEQYF
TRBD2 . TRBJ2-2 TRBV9 TGTGCCAGCAGCGAAGGACTAGCGGACACCGGGGAGCTGTTTTTT CASSEGLADTGELFF
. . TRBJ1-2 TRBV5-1 TGCGCCAGCAGCTGGGGGCCAGGGGCGATCAACTATGGCTACACCTTC CASSWGPGAINYGYTF